Listed here is a single T cell receptor beta chain. The antigen is undetermined. The CDR3 is made up of 14 amino acids. Germline V gene data show CDR1 as SGHNT and CDR2 as YYREEE (reference sequence). V was clipped by 1 base and J by 5 bases, with 9 bases between them. The data derive from a study of OX40 agonist ivuxolimab in advanced cancers. Here immunoSEQ multiplex PCR was the method, and the copy in TCRdb shows in-frame clones only, minus some. The sample yields 68,000 or so clones, roughly 80% seen once. Study-wide results and limits: Averaged across samples, CD8+ T cells carried more expanded clones than CD4+ did.

The origin of this receptor is an adult with an advanced solid tumor such as melanoma, head and neck, liver or kidney cancer. Source: CD4+ or CD8+ T cells sorted from blood, taken in a trial of the OX40 agonist ivuxolimab. V usage is TRBV5-4 and J usage is TRBJ1-4; D gene uncertain. CDR3 bases: TGTGCCAGCAGCTTGCCGGGCGTAAATGAAAAACTGTTTTTT. Translation: CASSLPGVNEKLFF.